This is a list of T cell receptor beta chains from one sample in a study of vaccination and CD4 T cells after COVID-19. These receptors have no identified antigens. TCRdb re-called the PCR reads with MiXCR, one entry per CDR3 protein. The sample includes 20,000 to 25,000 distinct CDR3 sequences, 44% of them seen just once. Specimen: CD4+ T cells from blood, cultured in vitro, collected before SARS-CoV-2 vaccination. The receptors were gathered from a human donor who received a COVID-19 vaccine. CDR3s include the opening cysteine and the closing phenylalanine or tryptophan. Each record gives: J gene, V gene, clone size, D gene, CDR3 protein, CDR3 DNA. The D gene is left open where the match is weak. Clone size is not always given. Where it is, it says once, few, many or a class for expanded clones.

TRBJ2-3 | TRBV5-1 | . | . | CASSLVVGTDTQYF | TGCGCCAGCAGCTTGGTAGTCGGAACAGATACGCAGTATTTT
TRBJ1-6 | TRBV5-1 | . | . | CASSFFTDSNSPPHF | TGCGCCAGCAGCTTCTTTACAGATAGTAATTCACCCCCCCACTTT
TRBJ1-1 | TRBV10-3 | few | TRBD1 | CAISIDRGNTEAFF | TGTGCCATCAGTATTGACAGGGGGAACACTGAAGCTTTCTTT
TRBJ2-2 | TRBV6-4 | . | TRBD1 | CASSELPVDRGDTGELFF | TGTGCCAGCAGTGAACTTCCCGTGGACAGGGGGGACACCGGGGAGCTGTTTTTT
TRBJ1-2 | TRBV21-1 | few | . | CASSPLRGTDSNYGYTF | TGTGCCAGCAGCCCGCTGAGGGGGACCGATTCTAACTATGGCTACACCTTC
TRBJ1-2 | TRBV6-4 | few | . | CASSPSAGRGYTF | TGTGCCAGCAGTCCTTCGGCGGGCCGTGGCTACACCTTC
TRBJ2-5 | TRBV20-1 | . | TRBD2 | CSASNLAGGQETQYF | TGCAGTGCTAGTAACTTAGCGGGGGGCCAAGAGACCCAGTACTTC
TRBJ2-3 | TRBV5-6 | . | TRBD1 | CASSLTGTGGMVDTQYF | TGTGCCAGCAGCTTGACCGGGACAGGAGGTATGGTGGATACGCAGTATTTT
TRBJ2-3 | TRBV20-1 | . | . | CSVQGRRAGFTDTQYF | TGCAGTGTTCAGGGGCGCAGGGCGGGTTTCACAGATACGCAGTATTTT
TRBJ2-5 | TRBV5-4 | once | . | CASSLPAGGLQETQYF | TGTGCCAGCAGCCTACCAGCCGGGGGCCTCCAAGAGACCCAGTACTTC
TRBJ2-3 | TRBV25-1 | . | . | CASSDTTGYTDTQYF | TGTGCCAGCAGTGATACAACGGGGTACACAGATACGCAGTATTTT
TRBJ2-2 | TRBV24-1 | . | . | CATSGTNTGELFF | TGTGCCACCTCCGGGACGAACACCGGGGAGCTGTTTTTT
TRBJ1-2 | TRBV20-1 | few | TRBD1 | CSAGGTGYNGYTF | TGCAGTGCTGGGGGGACAGGGTACAATGGCTACACCTTC
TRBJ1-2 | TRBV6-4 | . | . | CASSQEREPPDGYTF | TGTGCCAGCAGCCAGGAGAGAGAACCCCCTGATGGCTACACCTTC
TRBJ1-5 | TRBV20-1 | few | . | CSARPGAGNQPQHF | TGCAGTGCCAGACCGGGGGCGGGGAATCAGCCCCAGCATTTT
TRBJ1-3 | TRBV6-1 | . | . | CASSLSGSSGNTIYF | TGTGCCAGCAGCCTCTCGGGCAGCTCTGGAAACACCATATATTTT
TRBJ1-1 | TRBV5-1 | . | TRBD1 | CASSLYGTGDTEAFF | TGCGCCAGCAGCTTGTACGGGACAGGGGACACTGAAGCTTTCTTT
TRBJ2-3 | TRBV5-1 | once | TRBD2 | CASSAGTSGPDTQYF | TGCGCCAGCAGCGCCGGGACTAGCGGCCCAGATACGCAGTATTTT
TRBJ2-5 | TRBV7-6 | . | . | CASSPRTVFQETQYF | TGTGCCAGCAGCCCGCGGACAGTTTTCCAAGAGACCCAGTACTTC
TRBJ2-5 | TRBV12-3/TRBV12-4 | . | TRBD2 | CASSSYGGAGETQYF | TGTGCCAGCAGTTCGTACGGGGGGGCGGGAGAGACCCAGTACTTC
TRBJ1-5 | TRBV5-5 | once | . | CASSPGPGGNQPQHF | TGTGCCAGCAGCCCCGGACCCGGGGGCAATCAGCCCCAGCATTTT
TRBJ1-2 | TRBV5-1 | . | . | CASRGQSFDGYTF | TGCGCCAGCAGAGGTCAGTCTTTTGATGGCTACACCTTC
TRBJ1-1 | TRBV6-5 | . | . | CASSYGGRGHNTEAFF | TGTGCCAGCAGTTACGGGGGAAGGGGCCATAACACTGAAGCTTTCTTT
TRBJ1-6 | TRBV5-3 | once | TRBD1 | CASSWGVGTGDSPLHF | TGTGCCAGCAGCTGGGGTGTGGGGACAGGGGATTCACCCCTCCACTTT
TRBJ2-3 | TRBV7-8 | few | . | CASSLRGRGTPSTDTQYF | TGTGCCAGCAGCTTAAGGGGGCGGGGCACTCCTAGCACAGATACGCAGTATTTT
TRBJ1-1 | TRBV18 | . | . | CASSPRRTFPMNTEAFF | TGTGCCAGCTCACCACGGCGTACGTTCCCCATGAACACTGAAGCTTTCTTT
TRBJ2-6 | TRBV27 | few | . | CASSLLGQGIAGANVLTF | TGTGCCAGCAGTTTATTGGGGCAGGGAATCGCAGGGGCCAACGTCCTGACTTTC
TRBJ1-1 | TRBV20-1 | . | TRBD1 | CSASGTEEAFF | TGCAGTGCTAGTGGGACAGAGGAAGCTTTCTTT
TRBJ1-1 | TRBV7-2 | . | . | CASSSRTVLDTEAFF | TGTGCCAGCAGCTCACGGACAGTCCTCGACACTGAAGCTTTCTTT
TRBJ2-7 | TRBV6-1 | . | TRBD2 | CASSEMGSGSFYEQYF | TGTGCCAGCAGTGAAATGGGTAGCGGGAGTTTTTACGAGCAGTACTTC
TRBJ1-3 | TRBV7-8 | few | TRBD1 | CASSLGTGASGNTIYF | TGTGCCAGCAGCTTAGGAACAGGGGCCTCTGGAAACACCATATATTTT
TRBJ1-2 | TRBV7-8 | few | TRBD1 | CASSTRDRASGYTF | TGTGCCAGCAGCACCCGGGACAGGGCTTCCGGCTACACCTTC
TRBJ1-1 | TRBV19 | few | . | CASSLQGNTEAFF | TGTGCCAGTAGTCTACAGGGGAACACTGAAGCTTTCTTT
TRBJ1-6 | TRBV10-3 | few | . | CAISVGSNSPLHF | TGTGCCATCAGTGTAGGCAGCAATTCACCCCTCCACTTT
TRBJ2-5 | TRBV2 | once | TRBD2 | CASSVGLAVGETQYF | TGTGCCAGCAGTGTGGGACTAGCAGTGGGAGAGACCCAGTACTTC
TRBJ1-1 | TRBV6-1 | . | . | CASSGDMNTEAFF | TGTGCCAGCTCAGGAGACATGAACACTGAAGCTTTCTTT
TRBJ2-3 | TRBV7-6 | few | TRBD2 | CASSLGPSGGARVSQYF | TGTGCCAGCAGCTTAGGACCTAGCGGGGGGGCCCGGGTGTCGCAGTATTTT
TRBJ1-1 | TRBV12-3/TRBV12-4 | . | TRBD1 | CASSLADRGEAFF | TGTGCCAGCAGTTTAGCGGACAGGGGGGAAGCTTTCTTT
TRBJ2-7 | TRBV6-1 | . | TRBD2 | CASSGLADQNYEQYF | TGTGCCAGCAGTGGACTAGCGGACCAAAACTACGAGCAGTACTTC
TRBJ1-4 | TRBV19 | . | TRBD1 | CASSISRTGANEKLFF | TGTGCCAGTAGTATATCACGGACAGGGGCTAATGAAAAACTGTTTTTT
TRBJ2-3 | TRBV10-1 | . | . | CASSESTEADTQYF | TGCGCCAGCAGTGAGAGTACAGAAGCAGATACGCAGTATTTT
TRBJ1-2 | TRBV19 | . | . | CASSIAPSPNGYTF | TGTGCCAGTAGTATAGCCCCTAGCCCAAATGGCTACACCTTC
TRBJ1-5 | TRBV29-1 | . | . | CSVVREVAKRNQPQHF | TGCAGCGTTGTTAGGGAAGTGGCTAAGAGGAATCAGCCCCAGCATTTT
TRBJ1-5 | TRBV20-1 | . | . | CSARDFGPGSQPQHF | TGCAGTGCTAGAGATTTCGGCCCGGGGTCTCAGCCCCAGCATTTT
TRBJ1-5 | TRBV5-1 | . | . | CASSLGYLGRDQPQHF | TGCGCCAGCAGCTTGGGGTATCTGGGCAGGGACCAGCCCCAGCATTTT
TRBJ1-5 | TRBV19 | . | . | CASSINIGANQPQHF | TGTGCCAGTAGTATAAATATCGGGGCTAATCAGCCCCAGCATTTT
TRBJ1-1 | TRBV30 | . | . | CAWDRRRGDTEAFF | TGTGCCTGGGACAGGCGGCGGGGGGACACTGAAGCTTTCTTT
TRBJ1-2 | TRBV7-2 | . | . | CASSLDERIYGYTF | TGTGCCAGCAGCTTAGATGAGCGGATCTATGGCTACACCTTC
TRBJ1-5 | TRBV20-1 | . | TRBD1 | CSAGGQFSNQPQHF | TGCAGTGCTGGGGGACAGTTTAGCAATCAGCCCCAGCATTTT
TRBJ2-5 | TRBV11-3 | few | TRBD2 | CASSLGLAGDVETQYF | TGTGCCAGCAGCTTAGGACTAGCGGGGGATGTAGAGACCCAGTACTTC
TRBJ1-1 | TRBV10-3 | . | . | CAISESVDTEAFF | TGTGCCATCAGTGAGTCGGTAGACACTGAAGCTTTCTTT
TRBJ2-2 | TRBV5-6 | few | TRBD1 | CASSYTGTGEAGELFF | TGTGCCAGCAGCTATACCGGGACAGGGGAAGCCGGGGAGCTGTTTTTT
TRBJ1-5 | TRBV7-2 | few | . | CASSLRGQVNQPQHF | TGTGCCAGCAGCTTGAGGGGACAAGTTAATCAGCCCCAGCATTTT
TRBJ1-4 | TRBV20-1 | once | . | CSARDLGGTAEKLFF | TGCAGTGCTAGAGATCTGGGGGGTACGGCTGAAAAACTGTTTTTT
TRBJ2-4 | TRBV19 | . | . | CASSIAVSGDNGNIQYF | TGTGCCAGTAGTATAGCTGTCTCAGGGGACAATGGAAACATTCAGTACTTC
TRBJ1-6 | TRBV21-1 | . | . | CASSYIPKGVSPLHF | TGTGCCAGCAGCTATATCCCTAAGGGGGTATCACCCCTCCACTTT
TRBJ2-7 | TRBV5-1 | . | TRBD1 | CASSFPGQGAVEQYF | TGCGCCAGCAGCTTCCCGGGACAGGGGGCGGTCGAGCAGTACTTC